A selection of T cell receptor beta chains follows, all from one sample in a study of Graves' ophthalmopathy and Graves' hyperthyroidism. TCRdb reprocessed the multiplex PCR reads via MiXCR and lists one record per CDR3 protein. The sample contains approximately 700,000 distinct CDR3 sequences, about 44% of which appear only once. Material for sequencing was peripheral blood. The receptors were gathered from an adult man with Graves' ophthalmopathy. Both conserved end residues are part of each CDR3. A D gene is named only where the DNA matches it firmly. A clone size is listed for some rows: how often the clone was seen (once, few, many), or a class if it is expanded.

clone size	D gene	J gene	V gene	CDR3 protein	CDR3 DNA
.	.	TRBJ1-2	TRBV9	CASSVASASGDYTF	TGTGCCAGCAGCGTAGCTTCAGCCTCGGGAGACTACACCTTC
many	.	TRBJ1-2	TRBV29-1	CSVDSQGNYGYTF	TGCAGCGTTGATAGTCAGGGTAACTATGGCTACACCTTC
.	TRBD1	TRBJ2-5	TRBV2	CASTPGGAKTQYF	TGTGCCAGCACCCCAGGGGGCGCGAAGACCCAGTACTTC
.	.	TRBJ2-5	TRBV10-3	CAIRAWGQETQYF	TGTGCCATCAGGGCCTGGGGCCAAGAGACCCAGTACTTC
few	TRBD1	TRBJ1-5	TRBV20-1	CSASPPGQDNQPQHF	TGCAGTGCTAGCCCTCCCGGACAGGACAATCAGCCCCAGCATTTT
.	.	TRBJ1-5	TRBV10-3	CAIRPEMYSNQPQHF	TGTGCCATCAGGCCAGAGATGTATAGCAATCAGCCCCAGCATTTT
.	TRBD2	TRBJ2-2	TRBV25-1	CASSPLGLAGKEAGELFF	TGTGCCAGCAGTCCCCTGGGACTAGCAGGAAAAGAGGCCGGGGAGCTGTTTTTT
.	TRBD2	TRBJ2-7	TRBV10-2	CASSDILAGGGYEQYF	TGCGCCAGCAGTGATATACTAGCGGGAGGGGGCTACGAGCAGTACTTC
many	.	TRBJ2-6	TRBV7-9	CASSSISSGANVLTF	TGTGCCAGCAGCTCGATCAGCTCTGGGGCCAACGTCCTGACTTTC
.	.	TRBJ1-1	TRBV7-8	CASRLEGPLEAFF	TGTGCCAGCAGGTTGGAGGGACCCCTTGAAGCTTTCTTT
few	.	TRBJ1-5	TRBV6-6	CASSSLAGSNQPQHF	TGTGCCAGCAGTAGCCTTGCGGGGAGCAATCAGCCCCAGCATTTT
.	.	TRBJ2-1	TRBV29-1	CIGGSSNEQFF	TGCATCGGAGGGTCGTCGAATGAGCAGTTCTTC
many	.	TRBJ2-7	TRBV5-1	CASSLRGAEQYF	TGCGCCAGCAGCTTGCGAGGGGCGGAGCAGTACTTC
.	.	TRBJ1-5	TRBV10-3	CASRLSMGLGNQPQHF	TGTGCCAGCAGGTTGAGTATGGGCCTGGGCAATCAGCCCCAGCATTTT
.	.	TRBJ2-3	TRBV10-3	CAISVDGGTDTQYF	TGTGCCATCAGTGTTGACGGGGGCACAGATACGCAGTATTTT
few	TRBD1	TRBJ1-2	TRBV15	CATITRTGNYGYTF	TGTGCCACCATCACCCGGACAGGGAACTATGGCTACACCTTC
.	TRBD2	TRBJ2-7	TRBV20-1	CSATHPGGYEQYF	TGCAGTGCCACCCACCCGGGGGGCTACGAGCAGTACTTC
many	.	TRBJ2-7	TRBV15	CATSRGQDGTYEQYF	TGTGCCACCAGCAGAGGCCAGGACGGAACCTACGAGCAGTACTTC
many	.	TRBJ1-4	TRBV29-1	CSVDVEANEKLFF	TGCAGCGTTGATGTGGAGGCAAATGAAAAACTGTTTTTT
few	TRBD1	TRBJ1-1	TRBV13	CASSPGQPMNTEAFF	TGTGCCAGCAGCCCGGGACAGCCCATGAACACTGAAGCTTTCTTT
.	.	TRBJ2-7	TRBV14	CASSQAYFGIYEQYF	TGTGCCAGCAGCCAAGCCTATTTCGGGATTTACGAGCAGTACTTC
.	TRBD2	TRBJ2-7	TRBV5-8	CASSLDAGDEQYF	TGCGCCAGCAGCTTGGATGCGGGAGACGAGCAGTACTTC
many	.	TRBJ2-5	TRBV29-1	CSVEVVRQETQYF	TGCAGCGTTGAAGTTGTCAGACAAGAGACCCAGTACTTC
.	.	TRBJ2-6	TRBV20-1	CSARPGASSGANVLTF	TGCAGTGCTAGACCAGGGGCGAGCTCTGGGGCCAACGTCCTGACTTTC
.	.	TRBJ1-2	TRBV10-3	CASRALGKGYGYTF	TGTGCCAGCAGGGCCCTTGGGAAAGGCTATGGCTACACCTTC
many	.	TRBJ2-7	TRBV7-9	CASSLGTATYEQYF	TGTGCCAGCAGCTTAGGGACTGCAACCTACGAGCAGTACTTC
.	.	TRBJ1-6	TRBV20-1	CRARTTGANSPLHF	TGCAGAGCTCGAACGACAGGAGCTAATTCACCCCTCCACTTT
.	TRBD2	TRBJ2-2	TRBV25-1	CASRGTSGRLYSGELFF	TGTGCCAGCAGGGGGACTAGCGGGAGGTTGTATTCCGGGGAGCTGTTTTTT
.	.	TRBJ1-5	TRBV10-2	CANSKSGQNQPPHF	TGCGCCAACAGTAAGTCAGGGCAAAATCAGCCCCCGCATTTT
.	.	TRBJ2-5	TRBV7-9	CASSPPIQETQYF	TGTGCCAGCTCACCACCTATCCAAGAGACCCAGTACTTC
.	.	TRBJ1-5	TRBV24-1	CASSYGARSPNQPQHF	TGTGCCAGCAGTTACGGGGCCAGATCCCCCAATCAGCCCCAGCATTTT
once	.	TRBJ1-6	TRBV7-9	CASSLGKNSPLHF	TGTGCCAGCAGCTTAGGCAAGAATTCACCCCTCCACTTT
.	.	TRBJ2-2	TRBV12-3/TRBV12-4	CASSLETGRYTGELFF	TGTGCCAGCAGTTTAGAGACAGGGAGGTACACCGGGGAGCTGTTTTTT
many	TRBD2	TRBJ2-2	TRBV7-2	CASSRLAYTGELFF	TGTGCCAGCAGCAGACTAGCGTACACCGGGGAGCTGTTTTTT
many	TRBD1	TRBJ2-7	TRBV29-1	CSVTGVGTYEQYF	TGCAGCGTTACAGGGGTAGGAACCTACGAGCAGTACTTC
few	.	TRBJ1-6	TRBV9	CASARDNYNSPLHF	TGTGCCAGCGCCCGGGACAATTATAATTCACCCCTCCACTTT
.	.	TRBJ1-2	TRBV25-1	CSASPGREGGYTF	TGCAGTGCTTCCCCGGGAAGGGAAGGTGGCTACACCTTC
.	TRBD1	TRBJ1-1	TRBV2	CASSGGTGVHTEACF	TGTGCCAGCAGTGGAGGGACAGGGGTTCACACTGAAGCTTGCTTT
.	TRBD2	TRBJ2-5	TRBV7-9	CASSPSMAGGWQTQYF	TGTGCCAGCAGCCCATCCATGGCGGGAGGGTGGCAGACCCAGTACTTC
.	.	TRBJ1-4	TRBV29-1	CSVEPGTNEKLFF	TGCAGCGTTGAGCCGGGAACTAATGAAAAACTGTTTTTT
many	.	TRBJ1-1	TRBV7-2	CASGMGPNTEAFF	TGTGCCAGCGGCATGGGACCGAACACTGAAGCTTTCTTT
few	.	TRBJ1-2	TRBV6-5	CASSEDPQYGYTF	TGTGCCAGCAGTGAAGATCCCCAGTATGGCTACACCTTC
few	.	TRBJ2-6	TRBV6-1	CASRISRDGISGANVLTF	TGTGCCAGCAGAATCAGCCGGGACGGAATCTCTGGGGCCAACGTCCTGACTTTC
.	.	TRBJ1-2	TRBV12-3/TRBV12-4	CASSRDPDYGYTF	TGTGCCAGCAGTCGGGATCCCGACTATGGCTACACCTTC
.	.	TRBJ2-4	TRBV11-1	CASSRDVGTYNIQYF	TGTGCCAGCAGCAGGGACGTTGGAACTTACAACATTCAGTACTTC
few	.	TRBJ1-2	TRBV6-1	CASSTSRRYGYTF	TGTGCCAGCAGTACGAGCCGACGGTATGGCTACACCTTC